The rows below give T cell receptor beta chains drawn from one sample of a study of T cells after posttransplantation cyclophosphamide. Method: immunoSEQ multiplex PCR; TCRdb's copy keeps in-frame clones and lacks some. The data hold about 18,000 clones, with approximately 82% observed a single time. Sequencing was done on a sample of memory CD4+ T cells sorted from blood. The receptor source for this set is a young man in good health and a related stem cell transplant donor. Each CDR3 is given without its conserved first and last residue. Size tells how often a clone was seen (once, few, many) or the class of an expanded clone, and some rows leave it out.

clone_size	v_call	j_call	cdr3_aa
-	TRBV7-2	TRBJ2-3	ASSLARGGRGTDTQY
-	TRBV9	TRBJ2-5	ASSRSYGTRQETQY
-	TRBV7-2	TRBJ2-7	ASSLRVGGEQY
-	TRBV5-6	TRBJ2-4	ASSLGAATLGKNIQY
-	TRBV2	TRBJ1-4	ASAFTGTGGIDEKLF
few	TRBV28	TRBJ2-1	ASSSVGEQF
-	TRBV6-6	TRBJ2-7	ASSYSRGEQY
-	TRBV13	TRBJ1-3	ASSLGLGGPGNTIY
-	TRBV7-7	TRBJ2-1	ASSPDRVPSEQF
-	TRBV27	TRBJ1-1	ASRRGSSMAMNTEAF
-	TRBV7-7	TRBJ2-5	ASSAEDRGTQY
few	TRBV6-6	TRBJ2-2	ASSTQGRNTGELF
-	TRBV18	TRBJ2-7	ASTYRGQGEQY
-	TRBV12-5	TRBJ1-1	ASGLTGGNTEAF
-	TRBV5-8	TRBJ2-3	ASSGGQGTDTQY
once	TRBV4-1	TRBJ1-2	ASSHLAGESYGYT
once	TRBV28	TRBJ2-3	ASSVSGAAPDTQY
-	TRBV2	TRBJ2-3	ASSKGGGFTDTQY
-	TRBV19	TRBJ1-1	ASSSIGTGGVGEKAF
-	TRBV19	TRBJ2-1	ASSLDRDQF
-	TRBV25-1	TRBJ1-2	ASSGGQVNYGYT
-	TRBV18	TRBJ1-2	ASSSLEGGYGYT
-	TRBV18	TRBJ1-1	ASSPPNRAMNTEAF
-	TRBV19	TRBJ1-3	ASSIAFWGLGNTIY
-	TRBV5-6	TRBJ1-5	ASSLSGQGLGNQPQH
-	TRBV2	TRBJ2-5	ASSGDRGGTQY
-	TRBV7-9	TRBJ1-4	ASSPGGATNEKLF
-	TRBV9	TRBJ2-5	ASSVGRGGETQY
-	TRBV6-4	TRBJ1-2	ASSDVRGRGYT
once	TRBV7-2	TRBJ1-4	ASSLRRSNEKLF
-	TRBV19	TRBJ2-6	ASSRGYGGVPAVSGANVLT
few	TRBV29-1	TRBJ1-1	SVAQGAIAEAF
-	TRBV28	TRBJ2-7	ASKAGTAPYEQY
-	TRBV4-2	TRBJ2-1	ASSQGTGTEHYNEQF
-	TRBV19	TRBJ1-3	ASSIQFTGRRPRGANTIY
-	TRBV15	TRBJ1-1	ATSRGTGYGAEAF
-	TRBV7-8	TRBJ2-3	ASSRRRVSTSTDTQY
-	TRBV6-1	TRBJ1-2	ASSVQRANYGYT
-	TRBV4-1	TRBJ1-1	ASSQDSVGGLGTEAF
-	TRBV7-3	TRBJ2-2	ASSLNRDTGELF
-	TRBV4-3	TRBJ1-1	ASSQAIGQGGAF
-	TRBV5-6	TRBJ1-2	ASSLGQGDGYT
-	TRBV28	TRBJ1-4	ASSYHSISSTNEKLF
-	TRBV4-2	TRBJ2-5	ASSHGQAGETQY
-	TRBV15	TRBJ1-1	ATSRHGTDTEAF
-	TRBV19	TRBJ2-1	ASSMGRDRGWVQF
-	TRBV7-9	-	ASSGDFTYEQY
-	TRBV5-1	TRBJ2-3	ASSLVSSGGTTDTQY
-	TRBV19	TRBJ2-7	ASSTSGGQAYEQY
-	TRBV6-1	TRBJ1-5	ASSEQGQPQH
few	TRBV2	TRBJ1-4	ASSYDRGREKLF
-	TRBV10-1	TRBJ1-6	ASSQGGANSPLH
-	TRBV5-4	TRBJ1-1	ASSLPGPPTNTEAF
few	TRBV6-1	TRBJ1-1	ASSERGGHTNTEAF
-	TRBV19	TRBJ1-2	ASSIVSVARDYGYT
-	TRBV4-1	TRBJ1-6	ASSPTGPSPLH
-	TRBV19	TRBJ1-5	ASRDRTQVANQPQH
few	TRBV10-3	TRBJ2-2	ATTRLAGGSKAGELF
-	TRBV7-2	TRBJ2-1	ASSGGARSNEQF
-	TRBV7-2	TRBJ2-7	ASSAAVAGGPYEQY